The T cell receptor beta chain described here comes from a study of early T cells in non-severe SARS-CoV-2 infection. V lost 2 bases, J lost 7 bases, and 6 bases lay in between. The length of the CDR3 is 12 residues. Germline CDR1 MNHEY, CDR2 SVGEGT. One entry per CDR3 protein results from TCRdb running MiXCR on the 5' RACE reads. The data show tens of thousands of distinct CDR3 sequences, 4.5% to 6% seen once. This chain joins TRBV6-2 or TRBV6-3 and TRBJ2-1; no reliable D call. The sequenced sample was whole blood, obtained at baseline. This clonotype was sampled from an adult who was a healthcare worker with PCR-confirmed SARS-CoV-2 infection or an uninfected control (not recorded which). The CDR3 is CASSYIGNEQFF. CDR3 coding DNA: TGTGCCAGCAGTTACATCGGGAATGAGCAGTTCTTC.